The clone carrying this T cell receptor beta chain turned up a few times. Its antigen remains unidentified. Indicated time point: patch test 3, about 24 weeks after DPC sensitization. Treatment noted: therapeutic diphenylcyclopropenone sensitization with weekly scalp DPC. The sample comes from a study of human T cells and chemical hapten exposure. For the study at large: Mostly female patients had alopecia areata, totalis or universalis. Study results and caveats: Compared to controls, expanded TCRs made significantly more large clusters of similar CDR3s.

TCRdb itself ran the RACE reads through MiXCR, one entry per CDR3 protein. Found here are about 48,000 distinct CDR3 sequences, 9.9% of them singletons; the top ten hold around a sixth. Trimming took off 7 bases at V and 4 bases at J, with 16 bases between the two ends. The CDR3 is made up of 14 amino acids. CDR1 and CDR2 (germline): SNHLY, FYNNEI. The chain recombines TRBV2 with TRBJ2-5; no definite D call. This sequence was found in a woman aged 40 to 50 with alopecia areata. Some clones in this sample may be carry-over from other donors' samples. The sequences come from whole blood, collected in connection with sensitization to the hapten diphenylcyclopropenone (DPC). The CDR3 loop is CASNRAPRGETQYF. CDR3 nucleotides: TGTGCCAGCAATCGAGCGCCCCGCGGAGAGACCCAGTACTTC.